The clone carrying this TCR beta chain has a single count. Its antigen is still unknown. The data stem from a study of radiotherapy plus CTLA-4 blockade in lung cancer. Germline values: CDR1 MNHEY, CDR2 SVGAGI. The CDR3 extends over 15 amino acids. The ends were cut back, 6 bases at V and 7 bases at J, with 18 bases in the middle. Study results and caveats: In blood, tumor-derived TCR clones expanded after radiotherapy plus ipilimumab.

Profiled with immunoSEQ multiplex PCR; TCRdb holds only in-frame clones, not every one. The sample comprises 20,000 to 30,000 clones, approximately 77% of which are singletons, and 20% to 30% rests with the top ten. The starting material was peripheral blood, obtained from a patient treated with radiotherapy plus ipilimumab. The clonotype originates from a human donor with non-small cell lung cancer that progressed on radiotherapy plus ipilimumab. The J gene is TRBJ1-4, the V gene TRBV6-5; weak D call: TRBD1 (6 bases). The CDR3 is CASRGARISGEKLFF. Here the CDR3 DNA reads TGTGCCAGCAGGGGGGCCCGGATAAGCGGTGAAAAACTGTTTTTT.